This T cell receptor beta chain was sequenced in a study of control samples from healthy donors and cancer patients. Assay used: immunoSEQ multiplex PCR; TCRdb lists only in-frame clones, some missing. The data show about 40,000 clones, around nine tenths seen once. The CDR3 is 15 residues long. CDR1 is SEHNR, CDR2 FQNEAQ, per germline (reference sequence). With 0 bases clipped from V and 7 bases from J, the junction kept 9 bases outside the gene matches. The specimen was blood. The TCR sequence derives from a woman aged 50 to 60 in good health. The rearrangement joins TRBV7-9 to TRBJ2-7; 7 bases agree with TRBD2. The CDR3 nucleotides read TGTGCCAGCAGCTTAGCGGGGACTACTCTAATGGAGCAGTACTTC. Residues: CASSLAGTTLMEQYF. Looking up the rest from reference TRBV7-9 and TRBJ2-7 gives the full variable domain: DTGVSQNPRHKITKRGQNVTFRCDPISEHNRLYWYRQTLGQGPEFLTYFQNEAQLEKSRLLSDRFSAERPKGSFSTLEIQRTEQGDSAMYLCASSLAGTTLMEQYFGPGTRLTVT.